This is a list of T cell receptor beta chains from one sample in a study of human T cells and chemical hapten exposure. One entry per CDR3 protein results from TCRdb running MiXCR on the RACE reads. The table lists under 450,000 distinct CDR3 sequences, around 5% of them singletons. The source material was whole blood, sampled in connection with sensitization to the hapten diphenylcyclopropenone (DPC). The receptors were sampled from a woman in her 50s with alopecia areata. Some clones in this sample may be carry-over from other donors' samples. CDR3s include the opening cysteine and the closing phenylalanine or tryptophan. The order of the fields is clone size, J gene, D gene, V gene, CDR3 protein, CDR3 DNA. The D gene is left open where the match is weak. Expanded clones get a size class; other rows say once, few or many, or leave the size out.

size: many
J: TRBJ2-2
D: TRBD1
V: TRBV6-2/TRBV6-3
CDR3: CAQTAGGGELFF
DNA: TGTGCTCAAACGGCAGGGGGCGGGGAGCTGTTTTTT

size: many
J: TRBJ2-1
D: -
V: TRBV29-1
CDR3: CSVGGRHHNEQFF
DNA: TGCAGCGTCGGGGGTCGCCACCACAATGAGCAGTTCTTC

size: -
J: TRBJ2-1
D: TRBD2
V: TRBV12-3/TRBV12-4
CDR3: CASSLGGGAWNEQFF
DNA: TGTGCCAGCAGTTTGGGCGGGGGGGCCTGGAATGAGCAGTTCTTC

size: -
J: TRBJ2-5
D: -
V: TRBV11-2
CDR3: CASTPGLLETQYF
DNA: TGTGCCAGCACCCCGGGACTCTTAGAGACCCAGTACTTC

size: -
J: TRBJ1-5
D: -
V: TRBV6-5
CDR3: CASSYSASNQPQHF
DNA: TGTGCCAGCAGTTACTCAGCTAGCAATCAGCCCCAGCATTTT

size: many
J: TRBJ1-1
D: TRBD1
V: TRBV5-1
CDR3: CASSFADRENTEAFF
DNA: TGCGCCAGCAGCTTCGCCGACAGGGAGAACACTGAAGCTTTCTTT

size: many
J: TRBJ2-7
D: -
V: TRBV5-1
CDR3: CASSLAQDYEQYF
DNA: TGCGCCAGCAGCTTGGCCCAGGACTACGAGCAGTACTTC

size: -
J: TRBJ1-1
D: TRBD1
V: TRBV24-1
CDR3: CATSDLPPGGYMNTEAFF
DNA: TGTGCCACCAGTGATTTGCCCCCAGGGGGATATATGAACACTGAAGCTTTCTTT

size: many
J: TRBJ2-7
D: TRBD1
V: TRBV30
CDR3: CAWSGDRVEQYF
DNA: TGTGCCTGGAGTGGCGACAGGGTCGAGCAGTACTTC

size: many
J: TRBJ2-1
D: -
V: TRBV24-1
CDR3: CATSDLNNLQFF
DNA: TGTGCCACCAGTGATTTGAACAACCTACAGTTCTTC

size: many
J: TRBJ2-1
D: TRBD1
V: TRBV27
CDR3: CASSRIRGQGLYNEQFF
DNA: TGTGCCAGCAGTCGGATTCGGGGACAGGGGCTGTACAATGAGCAGTTCTTC

size: -
J: TRBJ2-7
D: TRBD2
V: TRBV18
CDR3: CASSPPTSGGAGEQYF
DNA: TGTGCCAGCTCCCCTCCAACTAGCGGGGGGGCCGGTGAGCAGTACTTC

size: many
J: TRBJ2-1
D: TRBD2
V: TRBV3-1
CDR3: CASSQDRAAGGPGVQFF
DNA: TGTGCCAGCAGCCAAGATAGGGCAGCGGGAGGGCCTGGCGTGCAGTTCTTC

size: many
J: TRBJ1-5
D: -
V: TRBV12-3/TRBV12-4
CDR3: CASSPGFGQPQHF
DNA: TGTGCCAGCAGTCCAGGGTTCGGTCAGCCCCAGCATTTT

size: many
J: TRBJ2-1
D: TRBD2
V: TRBV10-1
CDR3: CASSPGTSVFNEQFF
DNA: TGCGCCAGCAGTCCCGGGACTAGCGTTTTCAATGAGCAGTTCTTC

size: -
J: TRBJ1-3
D: -
V: TRBV18
CDR3: CASSPDSSFGNTIYF
DNA: TGTGCCAGCTCACCGGACAGCAGTTTTGGAAACACCATATATTTT

size: few
J: TRBJ2-7
D: -
V: TRBV7-9
CDR3: CASSPPALGSYEQYF
DNA: TGTGCCAGCAGCCCCCCGGCCCTTGGCTCCTACGAGCAGTACTTC